The clone carrying this TCR beta chain showed up just a few times. Germline and junction disagree at one end, which may indicate a read error. Indicated time point: patch test 1, 2 weeks after DPC sensitization. The treatment: therapeutic diphenylcyclopropenone sensitization with weekly scalp DPC. These data belong to a study of human T cells and chemical hapten exposure. TCRdb reprocessed the RACE reads via MiXCR and lists one record per CDR3 protein. Altogether around 110,000 distinct CDR3 sequences are present, about 12% being singletons, with the ten largest covering 1.2% to 1.5%. Sequenced material: whole blood, taken in connection with sensitization to the hapten diphenylcyclopropenone (DPC). This sequence originates from a woman between 50 and 59 years old with alopecia areata. Some clones in this sample may be carry-over from other donors' samples.

This CDR3 is CASSLGGQATTDTQYF. The CDR3, as DNA: TGTGCTAGCAGCTTAGGCGGACAGGCAACCACAGATACGCAGTATTTT. The rearrangement joins TRBV7-7 to TRBJ2-3, with TRBD1 identical over 7 bases. The CDR3 contains 16 residues. The germline V gene encodes CDR1 SSHAT and CDR2 FNYEAQ (reference sequence).